The 29 T cell receptor beta chains below all came from one sample that was sequenced in a study of T cells in women clearing cervical HPV infection. Clones were sequenced by immunoSEQ multiplex PCR, and TCRdb holds only the in-frame ones, with some missing. Reported are roughly 42,000 clones; the ten largest clones contain 1.2%. What was sequenced was blood buffy coat. The receptor set was obtained from a woman between 18 and 70 years old with a cervical HPV16 infection that either progressed to CIN3+ or cleared (not recorded which).

Points on this clone: The read stops 3 residues short of the end of the CDR3; the missing end is completed from the germline J gene. The chain joins TRBV5-1 to TRBJ2-1, with TRBD2 matching over 7 bases. The germline gives CDR1 SGHRS, CDR2 YFSETQ. With V trimmed by 4 bases and J by 0 bases, 4 bases remained unmatched. This CDR3 is built from 15 residues. CDR3 DNA, as far as it was read: TGCGCCAGCAGCCTCCTAGCGGACTCCTACAATGAG. This gives the protein CASSLLADSYNE. The complete CDR3 protein is CASSLLADSYNEQFF.

Concerning this clone itself: The sequence runs out 3 residues before the end of the CDR3; the remainder is reconstructed from the germline J gene. The rearrangement joins TRBV6-4 to TRBJ1-2; tentative D call: TRBD1 (6 bases). Germline V gene data show CDR1 as MRHNA and CDR2 as SNTAGT. The CDR3 runs 15 residues. The V end lost 5 bases, the J end lost 4 bases, and 17 bases lay between the germline ends. The covered CDR3 bases are TGTGCCAGCAGTCCCGGGGGGCCGCTATCCTATGGC. This codes for CASSPGGPLSYG. The whole CDR3 sequence is CASSPGGPLSYGYTF.

Regarding this clone: The read terminates 3 residues ahead of where the CDR3 ends, so the germline J gene completes it. The J gene is TRBJ2-7, the V gene TRBV18; possibly TRBD1 for D (6 bases). Looked up from germline, CDR1 is KGHSH and CDR2 is LQKENI. This CDR3 has 14 amino acids. The germline V and J ends were trimmed by 4 bases and 2 bases, with 12 bases remaining between them. CDR3 bases read: TGTGCCAGCTCACTCCGGGACACTACCTACGAG. This encodes CASSLRDTTYE. The full CDR3 protein is CASSLRDTTYEQYF.

With regard to this clone: Read data end 3 residues before the CDR3 end; the end is taken from the germline J gene. The chain couples TRBV5-1 to TRBJ1-1; 7 bases fit TRBD1. CDR3 length: 15 amino acids. Germline-derived CDR1 and CDR2 are SGHRS and YFSETQ. V shed 4 bases, J shed 2 bases, and the junction held 8 bases outside the gene matches. CDR3 in amino acids: CASSPGDRANTEAFF. The CDR3 DNA, read in part, is TGCGCCAGCAGCCCGGGAGACAGGGCAAACACTGAA. The full variable domain, rest sourced from reference TRBV5-1 and TRBJ1-1, is KAGVTQTPRYLIKTRGQQVTLSCSPISGHRSVSWYQQTPGQGLQFLFEYFSETQRNKGNFPGRFSGRQFSNSRSEMNVSTLELGDSALYLCASSPGDRANTEAFFGQGTRLTVV.

Incomplete CDR3 DNA: TGCAGTGCTAGACTAGCGGAGACC. Its protein product is CSARLAET. The complete CDR3 sequence is CSARLAETQYF. The chain couples TRBV20-1 to TRBJ2-5, with a possible D match to TRBD2 (6 bases). The sequence runs out 3 residues before the end of the CDR3; the remainder is reconstructed from the germline J gene. Germline CDR1 and CDR2: DFQATT and SNEGSKA (reference sequence). This CDR3 is built from 11 residues. The V and J ends lost 2 bases and 5 bases respectively, with 6 bases between them.

A word on this clone: Read sequence stops 3 residues before the CDR3 end, and the germline J gene provides the missing end. V gene TRBV29-1 combines with J gene TRBJ1-6; maybe TRBD1 (6 bases). The length of the CDR3 is 15 residues. Per germline, CDR1 SQVTM and CDR2 ANQGSEA. V gave up 5 bases and J gave up 2 bases, with 13 bases separating them. The covered CDR3 bases are TGCAGCGTTTCGATAGGGGGGGCCTATAATTCACCC. Protein sequence: CSVSIGGAYNSP. The full CDR3 protein reads CSVSIGGAYNSPLHF.

A word on this clone: Sequencing ends 3 residues short of the CDR3 end; the germline J gene provides the rest. The chain is built from TRBV14 and TRBJ2-1, with 7 bases fitting TRBD2. V was pared by 3 bases and J by 0 bases, with 17 bases of the junction left unmatched. Germline CDR1 reads SGHDN; CDR2 reads FVKESK. The CDR3 length is 20 residues. CDR3 DNA (partial): TGTGCCAGCAGCCATCGGGCGGCGCTAGCGGTTACTAGCTCCTACAATGAG. This encodes CASSHRAALAVTSSYNE. The full CDR3 reads CASSHRAALAVTSSYNEQFF.

A remark on this clone: Read data end 3 residues before the CDR3 end; the end is taken from the germline J gene. V usage is TRBV10-1 and J usage is TRBJ2-2; 8 nucleotides align to TRBD2. With V trimmed by 5 bases and J by 6 bases, 11 bases remained unmatched. The CDR3 runs to 16 residues. The V gene's germline CDR1 is WNHNN and CDR2 SYGVQD (reference sequence). The DNA read from the CDR3 is TGCGCCAGCAGTCCCCTTATAGCGGGAAGCCCCGGGGAG. The encoded protein is CASSPLIAGSPGE. In full, the CDR3 is CASSPLIAGSPGELFF.

Details on this clone: The read falls 3 residues short of the CDR3 end, and the missing part is taken from the germline J gene. The gene calls are TRBV5-1 and TRBJ1-5, with D tentatively TRBD1 (5 bases). The CDR3 runs 14 residues. V lost 5 bases to trimming and J lost 4 bases, with 13 bases between them. Germline V CDR1 and CDR2: SGHRS, YFSETQ. The CDR3 bases that were read are TGCGCCAGCAGACCAGGGCTAGGAAATCAGCCC. Translation: CASRPGLGNQP. The entire CDR3 protein is CASRPGLGNQPQHF.

On this clone: The read finishes 3 residues shy of the CDR3 end, and the germline J gene is used to complete it. The V call is TRBV5-1, the J call TRBJ1-1; D not certain. This CDR3 spans 13 amino acids. V was trimmed by 7 bases and J by 1 base, leaving 11 bases between them. CDR1 is SGHRS and CDR2 is YFSETQ in the germline V gene. The part of the CDR3 DNA that was read is TGCGCCAGCGGCGCGTCGGGGAACACTGAA. It codes for CASGASGNTE. The full-length CDR3 reads as CASGASGNTEAFF. Looking up the rest from reference TRBV5-1 and TRBJ1-1 gives the full variable domain: KAGVTQTPRYLIKTRGQQVTLSCSPISGHRSVSWYQQTPGQGLQFLFEYFSETQRNKGNFPGRFSGRQFSNSRSEMNVSTLELGDSALYLCASGASGNTEAFFGQGTRLTVV.

Turning to this clone: Read sequence stops 3 residues before the CDR3 end, and the germline J gene provides the missing end. The rearrangement uses TRBV10-3 and TRBJ2-7; D might be TRBD1 (5 bases). This CDR3 is built from 16 residues. V was trimmed by 0 bases and J by 6 bases, leaving 18 bases between them. Germline V gives CDR1 ENHRY, CDR2 SYGVKD. The DNA read from the CDR3 is TGTGCCATCAGTGAGTCGATGTCGGCAGGGCGCTCCGAG. Amino acids: CAISESMSAGRSE. The full CDR3 protein is CAISESMSAGRSEQYF.

On this clone itself: The sequence runs out 3 residues before the end of the CDR3; the remainder is reconstructed from the germline J gene. V usage is TRBV7-2 and J usage is TRBJ2-2; 12 nucleotides align to TRBD2. V was pared by 5 bases and J by 5 bases, with 3 bases of the junction left unmatched. The germline gives CDR1 SGHTA, CDR2 FQGNSA. The CDR3 is 15 residues long. This CDR3 is CASSTLAGGTGELFF. The sequenced part of the CDR3 DNA is TGTGCCAGCAGCACTCTAGCGGGAGGGACCGGGGAG.

Turning to this clone: The read terminates 3 residues before the CDR3 end, so the remaining end is supplied by the germline J gene. This chain connects TRBV20-1 to TRBJ2-5; 12 bases fit TRBD1. Germline V lookup: CDR1 DFQATT, CDR2 SNEGSKA (reference sequence). This CDR3 comprises 15 residues. V shed 0 bases, J shed 7 bases, and the junction held 6 bases outside the gene matches. The part of the CDR3 DNA that was read is TGCAGTGCTAGAGATGGGCGGGACAGGGGGCCGACC. Encoded protein: CSARDGRDRGPT. The full-length CDR3 reads as CSARDGRDRGPTQYF.

In regard to this clone: The read terminates 3 residues ahead of where the CDR3 ends, so the germline J gene completes it. This chain joins TRBV14 and TRBJ2-7; D not certain. From germline, CDR1 is SGHDN and CDR2 FVKESK. With 3 bases removed from V and 2 bases from J, the gap between germline ends came to 2 bases. The CDR3 runs 11 residues. The CDR3 region is CASSHTYEQYF. The part of the CDR3 DNA that was read is TGTGCCAGCAGCCACACCTACGAG.

About this clone itself: The DNA ends 3 residues before the CDR3 does, and the rest of the CDR3 is filled in from the germline J gene. This rearrangement joins TRBV5-1 to TRBJ2-3, with TRBD1 as a possible D gene (5 bases). In germline, CDR1 is SGHRS, CDR2 YFSETQ. CDR3 length equals 15 residues. Trimming took 0 bases from V and 3 from J, leaving 11 bases between them. CDR3 DNA (partial): TGCGCCAGCAGCTTGGCCCAGGGTGGGACAGATACG. This encodes CASSLAQGGTDT. The whole CDR3 protein is CASSLAQGGTDTQYF. The full variable domain, rest sourced from reference TRBV5-1 and TRBJ2-3, is KAGVTQTPRYLIKTRGQQVTLSCSPISGHRSVSWYQQTPGQGLQFLFEYFSETQRNKGNFPGRFSGRQFSNSRSEMNVSTLELGDSALYLCASSLAQGGTDTQYFGPGTRLTVL.

To note about this clone: Coverage ceases 3 residues before the CDR3 finishes, and the germline J gene fills in the end. The V call is TRBV20-1, the J call TRBJ1-6, with a weak D call TRBD1 (6 bases). The germline gives CDR1 DFQATT, CDR2 SNEGSKA (reference sequence). This CDR3 comprises 12 residues. V lost 5 bases and J 7 bases, leaving 9 bases between the germline ends. This CDR3 reads CSASTGNSPLHF. CDR3 bases read: TGCAGTGCTTCCACAGGGAATTCACCC.

With respect to this clone: With the read ending 3 residues before the CDR3 end, the germline J gene is used to fill in that end. This chain links TRBV7-2 with TRBJ2-1; 10 nucleotides agree with TRBD2. Germline V gives CDR1 SGHTA, CDR2 FQGNSA. V lost 4 bases to trimming and J lost 9 bases; unmatched junction nucleotides: 9. CDR3 length: 15 amino acids. The sequenced CDR3 bases are TGTGCCAGCAGCTCCCAAACTAGCGGGACCGCTGAG. Protein: CASSSQTSGTAE. The whole CDR3 protein reads CASSSQTSGTAEQFF.

About this clone: Coverage ceases 3 residues before the CDR3 finishes, and the germline J gene fills in the end. The same CDR3 is also encoded by other DNA sequences in this sample. The chain employs TRBV6-1 and TRBJ1-2, with a tentative D call TRBD1 (5 bases). This CDR3 has 13 residues. Per germline, CDR1 MNHNS and CDR2 SASEGT. The V end lost 4 bases, the J end lost 7 bases, and 13 bases lay between the germline ends. The DNA read from the CDR3 is TGTGCCAGCAGTGGAACAGGTGACGCTGGC. Translated, it gives CASSGTGDAG. The entire CDR3 sequence reads CASSGTGDAGYTF.

Remarks on this clone: The read terminates 3 residues ahead of where the CDR3 ends, so the germline J gene completes it. Other DNA sequences within the sample encode an identical CDR3. V and J are TRBV7-3 and TRBJ2-5, with no clear D. This CDR3 has 14 residues. V was cut by 4 bases and J by 2 bases, with 11 bases left in between. Germline loops: CDR1 SGHTA, CDR2 FQGTGA. The CDR3 DNA, read in part, is TGTGCCAGCAGCTCCACCGGGTCACAAGAGACC. Its protein is CASSSTGSQET. The whole CDR3 is CASSSTGSQETQYF.

With respect to this clone: The read ends 3 residues before the CDR3 terminus; that terminus is restored from the germline J gene. V and J are TRBV4-1 and TRBJ2-7; D gene uncertain. With 0 bases removed from V and 2 bases from J, the gap between germline ends came to 14 bases. This CDR3 is 16 amino acids long. Germline V gives CDR1 MGHRA, CDR2 YSYEKL. The CDR3 loop is CASSQDLQSEAYEQYF. The sequenced part of the CDR3 DNA is TGCGCCAGCAGCCAAGATCTCCAATCCGAGGCCTACGAG.

Note on this clone: The read terminates 3 residues before the CDR3 end, so the remaining end is supplied by the germline J gene. The chain employs TRBV18 and TRBJ1-2; tentatively, D is TRBD1 (5 bases). The CDR3 length is 15 residues. Germline V gives CDR1 KGHSH, CDR2 LQKENI. The CDR3 spells CASSQQGPSYNDYTF. Partial CDR3 DNA: TGTGCCAGCTCACAGCAGGGTCCTTCCTACAATGAC.

Turning to this clone: The read terminates 3 residues ahead of where the CDR3 ends, so the germline J gene completes it. The chain combines TRBV19 with TRBJ1-5, with 9 nucleotides matching TRBD1. V dropped 7 bases and J dropped 4; count of bases not matched to a gene: 8. Germline-derived CDR1 and CDR2 are LNHDA and SQIVND (reference sequence). The length of the CDR3 is 15 residues. The CDR3 DNA, read in part, is TGTGCCAGTATGCCGGGACAGGGATCTAATCAGCCC. Its protein is CASMPGQGSNQP. The entire CDR3 protein is CASMPGQGSNQPQHF.

On this clone: The sequence runs out 3 residues before the end of the CDR3; the remainder is reconstructed from the germline J gene. The rearrangement joins TRBV5-1 to TRBJ2-1; D not resolved. The germline CDR1 and CDR2 sequences are SGHRS and YFSETQ. Trimming left V 0 bases short and J 0 bases short, with 7 bases between. The CDR3 sequence is 15 residues long. The CDR3 spells CASSLVQFSYNEQFF. The CDR3 DNA, read in part, is TGCGCCAGCAGCTTGGTCCAGTTCTCCTACAATGAG.

Of note for this clone: The read ends 3 residues before the CDR3 terminus; that terminus is restored from the germline J gene. The genes are TRBV7-3 and TRBJ2-2; 10 bases align to TRBD2. V lost 0 bases to trimming and J lost 7 bases; unmatched junction nucleotides: 8. The CDR3 sequence is 17 residues long. CDR1 SGHTA and CDR2 FQGTGA come from the germline V gene. CDR3 loop: CASSLTRLAGANGELFF. Partial CDR3 DNA: TGTGCCAGCAGCTTAACGAGGCTAGCGGGAGCGAACGGGGAG.

Points on this clone: Read sequence stops 3 residues before the CDR3 end, and the germline J gene provides the missing end. This chain uses TRBV19 with TRBJ1-3; D call uncertain. CDR1 and CDR2 from the germline V gene are LNHDA and SQIVND (reference sequence). V lost 0 bases and J 7 bases, leaving 13 bases between the germline ends. The CDR3 sequence is 15 residues long. The CDR3 protein is CASSIDAIKGNTIYF. Partial CDR3 DNA: TGTGCCAGTAGTATAGATGCGATCAAAGGGAACACC.

As concerns this clone: Read data end 3 residues before the CDR3 end; the end is taken from the germline J gene. This chain joins TRBV10-1 and TRBJ1-1; D is undetermined. Germline V gene sequence: CDR1 WNHNN, CDR2 SYGVQD (reference sequence). Between the trimmed V and J ends, which lost 4 bases and 3 bases, there was a span of 6 bases. The CDR3 is 12 residues long. CDR3 in amino acids: CASSAPDTEAFF. The part of the CDR3 DNA that was read is TGCGCCAGCAGTGCCCCGGACACTGAA.

For this clone: The read stops 3 residues short of the end of the CDR3; the missing end is completed from the germline J gene. The chain joins TRBV7-9 to TRBJ1-2; D is possibly TRBD1 (5 bases). The CDR3 has 12 residues. Germline CDR1 reads SEHNR; CDR2 reads FQNEAQ (reference sequence). The CDR3 bases that were read are TGTGCCAGCAGCCCCCAGGGAGACATC. This translates into CASSPQGDI. The whole CDR3 protein is CASSPQGDIYTF.

Notes on this clone: Coverage ceases 3 residues before the CDR3 finishes, and the germline J gene fills in the end. This rearrangement joins TRBV7-3 to TRBJ1-2; D remains unclear. This CDR3 contains 15 residues. The germline V and J ends were trimmed by 5 bases and 7 bases, with 20 bases remaining between them. CDR1 and CDR2 (germline): SGHTA, FQGTGA. CDR3 in amino acids: CASSRIDRTSGGYTF. The sequenced CDR3 bases are TGTGCCAGCAGCCGGATCGACCGGACGAGCGGTGGC. Full variable domain (remainder filled in from reference TRBV7-3 and TRBJ1-2): GAGVSQTPSNKVTEKGKYVELRCDPISGHTALYWYRQSLGQGPEFLIYFQGTGAADDSGLPNDRFFAVRPEGSVSTLKIQRTERGDSAVYLCASSRIDRTSGGYTFGSGTRLTVV.

A note on this clone: The read falls 3 residues short of the CDR3 end, and the missing part is taken from the germline J gene. The chain has TRBV18 and TRBJ2-4; D possibly corresponds to TRBD2 (6 bases). The CDR3 has 13 residues. Germline V gene sequence: CDR1 KGHSH, CDR2 LQKENI. Incomplete CDR3 DNA: TGTGCCAGCTCACCCACCGGGACTGATGGT. It codes for CASSPTGTDG. Given in full, the CDR3 is CASSPTGTDGQYF.